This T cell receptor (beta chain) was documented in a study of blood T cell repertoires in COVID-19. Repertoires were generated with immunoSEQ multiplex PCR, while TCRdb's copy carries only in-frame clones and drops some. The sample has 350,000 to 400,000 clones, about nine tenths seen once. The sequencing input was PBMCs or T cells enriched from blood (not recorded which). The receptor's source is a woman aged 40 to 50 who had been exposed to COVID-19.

CDR3: CASSVARADTQYF. CDR3 DNA: TGTGCCAGCAGCGTAGCGCGGGCAGATACGCAGTATTTT. This chain joins TRBV9 and TRBJ2-3; TRBD2 might be the D (5 bases). The CDR3 extends over 13 amino acids. The germline V and J ends were trimmed by 0 bases and 4 bases, with 6 bases remaining between them. Germline CDR1 SGDLS, CDR2 YYNGEE.